This T cell receptor (beta chain) appears in the sequencing data of a study of metastatic and nonmetastatic thyroid tumors. Study findings and constraints: It was reported that TCR beta diversity was significantly higher in malignant thyroid tumors than benign nodules, in blood and tumor.

TCRdb reanalyzed the PCR reads with MiXCR. The repertoire has 43,000 or so clones, under 30% of them found once; the top ten carry more than 3%. This clone has at least ten counts. Its antigen is as yet unknown. V lost 1 base and J 2 bases, leaving 9 bases between the germline ends. Per germline, CDR1 SGHKS and CDR2 YYEKEE (reference sequence). CDR3 size: 14 residues. Thyroid surgery had not been preceded by any treatment in any patient. The sample taken for sequencing was blood. This TCR was sampled from a male donor with papillary thyroid cancer or a benign thyroid nodule (not recorded which). Some clones in this sample may be carry-over from other donors' samples. The chain is built from TRBV5-5 and TRBJ1-1; a possible D gene is TRBD1 (6 bases). Here the CDR3 DNA reads TGTGCCAGCAGCTTGCTACAGGGCAACACTGAAGCTTTCTTT. Amino acids: CASSLLQGNTEAFF.